This T cell receptor beta chain comes out of a study of blood T cell repertoires in COVID-19. This CDR3 has 16 residues. Germline V gene sequence: CDR1 MNHNS, CDR2 SASEGT. V was shortened by 4 bases and J by 0 bases, with 13 bases between the two germline ends. TCRdb's copy holds only in-frame clones and misses some; the assay was immunoSEQ multiplex PCR. The sample has about 120,000 clones, 90% seen once. The V and J genes are TRBV6-1 and TRBJ1-5, with D maybe TRBD1 (5 bases). What was sequenced was peripheral blood. The receptor comes from a woman aged 55-69 years with COVID-19, enrolled during active disease. As DNA, the CDR3 is TGTGCCAGCAGTGCGTCGGGGGGACCTAGCAATCAGCCCCAGCATTTT. It translates to CASSASGGPSNQPQHF.